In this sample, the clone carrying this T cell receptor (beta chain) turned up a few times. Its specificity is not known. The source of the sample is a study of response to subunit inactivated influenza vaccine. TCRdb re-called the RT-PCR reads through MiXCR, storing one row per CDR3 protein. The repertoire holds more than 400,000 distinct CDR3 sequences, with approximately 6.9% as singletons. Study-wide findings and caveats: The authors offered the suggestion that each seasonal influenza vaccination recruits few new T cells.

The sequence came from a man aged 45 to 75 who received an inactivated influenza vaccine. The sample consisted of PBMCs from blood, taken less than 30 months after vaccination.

CDR3: CATSEDFDSDGVGYTF. DNA for the CDR3: TGTGCCACCAGCGAAGACTTCGACAGCGACGGAGTAGGCTACACCTTC. The chain uses TRBV15 and TRBJ1-2; possibly TRBD1 for D (5 bases). This CDR3 is built from 16 residues. V was cut by 5 bases and J by 8 bases, with 24 bases left in between. Germline CDR1 LNHNV, CDR2 YYDKDF (reference sequence).